This T cell receptor (beta chain) was obtained from a study of tumor T cells in aggressive B-cell lymphoma (TCRdb year 2017). About this clone: It has no known antigen specificity. No base-level quality is on record; no much larger clone is a single base apart.

Measured from the cysteine to the phenylalanine, the CDR3 is 17 residues long. The only DNA kept is the CDR3, 51 bases in frame from the first base. From V the trimming removes 5 bases and from J it removes 2 bases, while the gene matches leave 6 bases of the junction unaccounted for. The germline V gene specifies SGHVS as CDR1 and FNYEAQ as CDR2. The library relied on the immunoSEQ multiplex PCR assay. The immuneACCESS repertoire file appears here via TCRdb, limited to in-frame rearrangements. These files lack a portion of the clones; in checked studies, under half of the deficit traces to unresolved V genes, and the cause of the others is not known. The sample yields about 3,300 clones; around 86% were counted once. Roughly 6% of the sample rests with the top ten.

Here the chain combines TRBV7-6 and TRBJ2-3; 14 middle bases align to TRBD2. Sequencing was done on a sample of tumor tissue. This TCR came from an adult with diffuse large B cell lymphoma. The DNA sequence reads TGTGCCAGCAGCCCCCGACTAGCGGGAGGGCTCACAGATACGCAGTATTTT. This gives the protein CASSPRLAGGLTDTQYF.